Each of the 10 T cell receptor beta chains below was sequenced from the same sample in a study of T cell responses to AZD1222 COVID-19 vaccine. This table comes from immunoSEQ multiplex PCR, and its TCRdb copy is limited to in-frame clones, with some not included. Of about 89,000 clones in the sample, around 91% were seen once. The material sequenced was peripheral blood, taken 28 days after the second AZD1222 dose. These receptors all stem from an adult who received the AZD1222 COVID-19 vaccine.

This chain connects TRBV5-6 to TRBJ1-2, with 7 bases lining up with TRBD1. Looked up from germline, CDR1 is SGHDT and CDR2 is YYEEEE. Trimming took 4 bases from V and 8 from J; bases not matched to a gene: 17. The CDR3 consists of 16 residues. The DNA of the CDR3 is TGTGCCAGCAGCCCCCCCCCGGCAGGGCCACAGGGGGGCTACACCTTC. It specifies CASSPPPAGPQGGYTF.

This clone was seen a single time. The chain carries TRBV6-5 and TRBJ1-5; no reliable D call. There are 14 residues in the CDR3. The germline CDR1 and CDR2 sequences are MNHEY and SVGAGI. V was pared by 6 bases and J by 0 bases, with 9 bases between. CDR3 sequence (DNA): TGTGCCAGCAGGCAGGCCAATAGCAATCAGCCCCAGCATTTT. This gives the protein CASRQANSNQPQHF.

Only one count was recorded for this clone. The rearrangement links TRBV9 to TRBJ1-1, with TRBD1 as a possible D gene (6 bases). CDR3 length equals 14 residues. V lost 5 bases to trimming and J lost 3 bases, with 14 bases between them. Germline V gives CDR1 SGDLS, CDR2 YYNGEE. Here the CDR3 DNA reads TGTGCCAGCAGTATCGGACAGTTGGACACTGAAGCTTTCTTT. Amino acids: CASSIGQLDTEAFF.

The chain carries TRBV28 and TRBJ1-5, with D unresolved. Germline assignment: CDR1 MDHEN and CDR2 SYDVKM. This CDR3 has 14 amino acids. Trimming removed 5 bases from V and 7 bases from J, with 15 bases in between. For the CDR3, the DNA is TGTGCCAGCAGTAATTCGGCGGAGAGACAGCCCCAGCATTTT. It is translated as CASSNSAERQPQHF.

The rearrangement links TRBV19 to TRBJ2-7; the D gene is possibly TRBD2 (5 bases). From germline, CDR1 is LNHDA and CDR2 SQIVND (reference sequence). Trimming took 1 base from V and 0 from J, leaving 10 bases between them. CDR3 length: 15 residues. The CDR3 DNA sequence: TGTGCCAGTAGTATAGGGACGGGGAGCTCCTACGAGCAGTACTTC. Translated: CASSIGTGSSYEQYF.

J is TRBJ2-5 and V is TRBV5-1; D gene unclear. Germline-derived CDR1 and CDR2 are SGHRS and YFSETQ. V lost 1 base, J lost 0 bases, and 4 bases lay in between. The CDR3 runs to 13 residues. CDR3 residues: CASSLIDQETQYF. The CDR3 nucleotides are TGCGCCAGCAGCTTGATAGACCAAGAGACCCAGTACTTC. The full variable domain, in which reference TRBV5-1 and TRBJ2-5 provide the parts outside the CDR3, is KAGVTQTPRYLIKTRGQQVTLSCSPISGHRSVSWYQQTPGQGLQFLFEYFSETQRNKGNFPGRFSGRQFSNSRSEMNVSTLELGDSALYLCASSLIDQETQYFGPGTRLLVL.

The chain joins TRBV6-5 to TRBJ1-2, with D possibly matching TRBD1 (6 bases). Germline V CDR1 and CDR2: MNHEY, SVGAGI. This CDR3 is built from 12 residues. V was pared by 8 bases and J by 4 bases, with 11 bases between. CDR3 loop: CASGDKIYGYTF. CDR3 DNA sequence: TGTGCCAGCGGGGACAAGATCTATGGCTACACCTTC.

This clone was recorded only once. The CDR3: CASSYVRGLRNEQFF. In DNA form, the CDR3 reads TGTGCCAGCAGTTACGTAAGGGGCCTGAGGAATGAGCAGTTCTTC. The chain joins TRBV6-5 to TRBJ2-1; possible D gene TRBD1, 5 bases. With 2 bases removed from V and 7 bases from J, the gap between germline ends came to 15 bases. Per the germline V gene, CDR1 is MNHEY and CDR2 is SVGAGI. This CDR3 is built from 15 residues.

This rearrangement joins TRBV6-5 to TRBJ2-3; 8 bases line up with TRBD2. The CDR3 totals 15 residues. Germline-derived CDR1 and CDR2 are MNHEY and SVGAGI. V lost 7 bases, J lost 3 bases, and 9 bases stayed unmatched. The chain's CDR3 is CASTAPGLVTDTQYF. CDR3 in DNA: TGTGCCAGCACTGCACCGGGACTAGTAACAGATACGCAGTATTTT.

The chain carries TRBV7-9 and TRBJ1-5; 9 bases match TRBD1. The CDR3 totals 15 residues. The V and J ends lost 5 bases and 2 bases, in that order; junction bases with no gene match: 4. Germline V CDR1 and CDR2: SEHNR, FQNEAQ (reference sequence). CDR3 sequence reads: CASSPQGAGNQPQHF. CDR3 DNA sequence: TGTGCCAGCAGCCCACAGGGGGCCGGCAATCAGCCCCAGCATTTT.